The clone carrying this T cell receptor beta chain was detected a few times. This sample was included in a study of regulatory T cells in long-lasting Graves disease. Time point reported: newly diagnosed GD, antithyroid drugs for less than 3 months. There was RNA extracted from PBMCs, and the TCR library was made from it. Graves' disease diagnosis used American Thyroid Association guidelines. Researchers made TCR beta libraries by using iRepertoire HTBI primers and running Arm-PCR on CDR3 regions. TCRdb passed the multiplex PCR reads through MiXCR, listing each CDR3 protein once. The data hold hundreds of thousands of distinct CDR3 sequences, with around 12% observed a single time. CDR1 and CDR2 from the germline V gene are DFQATT and SNEGSKA (reference sequence). The length of the CDR3 is 14 residues. V lost 0 bases and J lost 1, with 9 bases in between. These data also formed part of another study, on T cells in Graves' hyperthyroidism and ophthalmopathy. As that study records: Diagnoses were established using clinical symptoms, serum thyroxine and TRAb, thyroid ultrasound and orbital computed tomography. In the first-round RT-PCR of the TCR CDR3, the HTBI primer set was used. Most expanded thyroid clonotypes above 0.001 also appeared in blood.

The TCR comes from a woman aged 25-40 years with Graves disease. The source material was peripheral blood mononuclear cells (PBMCs), sampled at new diagnosis, from a patient treated with antithyroid drugs. The chain recombines TRBV20-1 with TRBJ1-1, with D possibly TRBD1 on 6 matching bases. Here the CDR3 reads CSARDRTANTEAFF. The CDR3, as DNA: TGCAGTGCTAGAGATAGGACAGCGAACACTGAAGCTTTCTTT.